The 6 T cell receptor beta chains below were found in one sample sequenced in a study of response to subunit inactivated influenza vaccine. TCRdb independently ran MiXCR on the RT-PCR reads; one entry per CDR3 protein. The data contain more than 550,000 distinct CDR3 sequences, 11% of them singletons. These sequences were also reported in another study, on T cells expressing NK-cell markers. Turning to that study: With UMIs, 5'RACE template switching was used to make TCR beta cDNA.

Sequenced here: PBMCs from blood, sampled on the day of vaccination. The receptors stem from a man between 45 and 60 years old who received an inactivated influenza vaccine.

The chain employs TRBV6-5 and TRBJ1-1; D is uncertain. CDR3 size: 14 residues. Germline V gene sequence: CDR1 MNHEY, CDR2 SVGAGI. V was clipped by 6 bases and J by 1 base, with 12 bases between them. The CDR3 DNA sequence: TGTGCCAGCAGCTTAACAGAGGCGAACACTGAAGCTTTCTTT. It codes for CASSLTEANTEAFF.

The chain joins TRBV5-1 to TRBJ2-3; TRBD1 is a possible D gene (5 bases). With 2 bases removed from V and 0 bases from J, the gap between germline ends came to 13 bases. The length of the CDR3 is 16 residues. Germline CDR1 is SGHRS and CDR2 is YFSETQ. The CDR3 DNA reads as TGCGCCAGCAGCTTTACAGGAGCCTCTAGCACAGATACGCAGTATTTT. Protein: CASSFTGASSTDTQYF.

About this clonotype: Germline is not matched at one junction end, which may reflect a read error. V and J are TRBV27 and TRBJ1-1; maybe TRBD1 (5 bases). Germline CDR1 reads MNHEY; CDR2 reads SMNVEV (reference sequence). The CDR3 extends over 15 amino acids. CDR3 bases: TGTGCCAGCAGCATGTGGGGGGGGAGCTACACTGACGCTTTCTTT. This encodes CASSMWGGSYTDAFF.

The genes are TRBV11-2 and TRBJ2-5, with 9 bases fitting TRBD1. The junction had 4 bases not matched to a gene; V was cut back by 0 bases and J by 5 bases. CDR3 length: 15 residues. Germline V gene sequence: CDR1 SGHAT, CDR2 FQNNGV. The CDR3 spells CASSLDLGTGETQYF. CDR3 in DNA: TGTGCCAGCAGCTTAGATCTAGGGACAGGGGAGACCCAGTACTTC.

This clonotype has a handful of counts. This chain uses TRBV30 with TRBJ2-7, with a weak D call TRBD2 (6 bases). The CDR3 has 15 residues. The germline V and J ends were trimmed by 3 bases and 5 bases, with 20 bases remaining between them. CDR1 is GTSNPN, CDR2 SVGIG, per germline (reference sequence). This CDR3 reads CAWSATGTAGDEQYF. The CDR3 bases are TGTGCCTGGAGCGCAACCGGGACTGCCGGAGACGAGCAGTACTTC.

The chain uses TRBV7-2 and TRBJ2-5; 7 nucleotides match TRBD1. CDR3 length: 14 residues. The V gene's germline CDR1 is SGHTA and CDR2 FQGNSA. V lost 6 bases and J lost 6; bases outside the gene matches: 10. This CDR3 is CASRPGTEEKTQYF. DNA of the CDR3: TGTGCCAGCAGACCCGGGACAGAGGAGAAGACCCAGTACTTC.